One and the same sample provided the 19 T cell receptor beta chains below, sequenced in a study of preoperative IRX-2 immunotherapy in early breast cancer. Regarding treatment: preoperative locoregional IRX-2 cytokine immunotherapy. Produced via immunoSEQ multiplex PCR; TCRdb's table is partial and in-frame only. The sample has 35,000 to 45,000 clones; 77% are singletons. Here the sequenced sample was tumor tissue, taken after IRX-2 immunotherapy. These receptors originate from a human donor with breast cancer.

The chain has TRBV6-8 and TRBJ2-7, with D possibly TRBD1 on 6 matching bases. The germline CDR1 and CDR2 sequences are MNHGY and SAAAGT. V lost 5 bases and J lost 3, with 11 bases in between. The CDR3 length is 13 residues. The CDR3 DNA is TGTGCCAGCAGTGCCCGACAGGTCTACGAGCAGTACTTC. Protein: CASSARQVYEQYF.

V usage is TRBV19 and J usage is TRBJ1-2, with D perhaps TRBD1 (6 bases). Germline CDR1 and CDR2: LNHDA and SQIVND (reference sequence). This CDR3 contains 15 residues. The V end was cut by 7 bases, the J end by 0 bases, with 15 bases between. The CDR3 coding sequence is TGTGCCAGTATCGGGGGCCCTCGAGCTAACTATGGCTACACCTTC. This encodes CASIGGPRANYGYTF.

The CDR3 DNA reads TGCAGCGCCTGGGCCCGGGGTCAGCCCCAGCATTTT. It yields the protein CSAWARGQPQHF. The rearrangement uses TRBV29-1 and TRBJ1-5, with D unclear. Germline V gene lookup returns CDR1 SQVTM and CDR2 ANQGSEA. Trimming shortened V by 7 bases and J by 6 bases, and 13 bases separated the two germline ends. This CDR3 is built from 12 residues.

This rearrangement joins TRBV19 to TRBJ2-3, with TRBD2 matching 9 bases. CDR3 length: 17 amino acids. The V segment lost 5 bases and the J segment 4 bases; nucleotides outside the gene matches: 13. CDR1 is LNHDA and CDR2 is SQIVND in the germline V gene (reference sequence). CDR3 in amino acids: CASSVTHPGLASDTQYF. DNA of the CDR3: TGTGCCAGTAGTGTGACTCACCCGGGACTAGCCTCAGATACGCAGTATTTT.

The chain recombines TRBV6-4 with TRBJ1-4, with D unclear. V lost 7 bases and J 1 base, leaving 10 bases between the germline ends. Germline values: CDR1 MRHNA, CDR2 SNTAGT. CDR3 length equals 14 residues. The CDR3, as DNA: TGTGCCAGCACTGTCGGTCAAACTAATGAAAAACTGTTTTTT. Its translation is CASTVGQTNEKLFF.

This clone occurred a few times. V usage is TRBV6-8 and J usage is TRBJ1-6; D ambiguous. There are 17 residues in the CDR3. Trimming shortened V by 5 bases and J by 0 bases, and 14 bases separated the two germline ends. CDR1 MNHGY and CDR2 SAAAGT come from the germline V gene. The CDR3 coding sequence is TGTGCCAGCAGTCCCAATAGACAAAGCTCCTATAATTCACCCCTCCACTTT. This translates into CASSPNRQSSYNSPLHF.

V gene TRBV11-3 combines with J gene TRBJ1-1; no definite D call. Per the germline V gene, CDR1 is SGHNT and CDR2 is YENEEA. CDR3 length equals 14 residues. Deletions cut 3 bases from V and 1 base from J, with 9 bases between. This chain's CDR3 is CASSLGNANTEAFF. The CDR3 coding sequence is TGTGCCAGCAGCTTGGGCAACGCGAACACTGAAGCTTTCTTT.

This chain connects TRBV18 to TRBJ1-1; 7 bases are shared with TRBD1. The V segment lost 6 bases and the J segment 8 bases; nucleotides outside the gene matches: 9. Germline values: CDR1 KGHSH, CDR2 LQKENI. This CDR3 region has 13 residues. The CDR3 reads CASSLGGGKEAFF. The CDR3 nucleotides read TGTGCCAGCTCTCTAGGGGGCGGCAAGGAAGCTTTCTTT.

The rearrangement uses TRBV29-1 and TRBJ2-5, with 12 bases identical to TRBD2. J was trimmed by 4 bases and V by 4 bases; bases with no gene match: 1. From germline, CDR1 is SQVTM and CDR2 ANQGSEA. This CDR3 has 13 residues. The CDR3 DNA sequence: TGCAGCGTTGGGACTAGCGGGGCAGAGACCCAGTACTTC. It yields the protein CSVGTSGAETQYF.

The V call is TRBV6-8, the J call TRBJ1-2; D not certain. The CDR3 is 17 amino acids. V was cut by 2 bases and J by 4 bases, with 20 bases left in between. The V gene's germline CDR1 is MNHGY and CDR2 SAAAGT. The CDR3 region has the DNA TGTGCCAGCAGTTACCCTGGGGAGGACCTACGGCCCTATGGCTACACCTTC. This encodes CASSYPGEDLRPYGYTF.

V is TRBV25-1 and J is TRBJ1-1; D is possibly TRBD1 (6 bases). The CDR3 contains 14 residues. Trimming took off 6 bases at V and 5 bases at J, with 16 bases between the two ends. Germline V gene lookup returns CDR1 MGHDK and CDR2 SYGVNS. The CDR3 here is CASREGVPGTEAFF. In nucleotides, the CDR3 is TGTGCCAGCAGGGAGGGGGTCCCCGGGACTGAAGCTTTCTTT.

The rearrangement joins TRBV19 to TRBJ1-1; D remains unclear. The CDR3 has 14 amino acids. V was cut by 5 bases and J by 5 bases, with 15 bases left in between. Germline V lookup: CDR1 LNHDA, CDR2 SQIVND (reference sequence). The CDR3, as DNA: TGTGCCAGTAGTCTCGTTGAGTTAGGGACTGAAGCTTTCTTT. It is translated as CASSLVELGTEAFF.

The CDR3 nucleotides read TGTGCCACCTCGAGGGAGGATTTAGGAACTGAAGCTTTCTTT. Amino acid sequence: CATSREDLGTEAFF. This chain links TRBV6-8 with TRBJ1-1, with unresolved D. This CDR3 is built from 14 residues. V was trimmed by 10 bases and J by 5 bases, leaving 20 bases between them. The germline gives CDR1 MNHGY, CDR2 SAAAGT.

This sequence joins TRBV19 and TRBJ1-2; TRBD1 agrees at 7 bases. Unmatched junction bases numbered 11, after V lost 3 bases and J lost 7 bases. This CDR3 spans 15 amino acids. CDR1 and CDR2 from the germline V gene are LNHDA and SQIVND (reference sequence). CDR3 protein: CASSMDRQGGRGYTF. The CDR3 nucleotides read TGTGCCAGTAGTATGGACAGGCAAGGGGGTCGTGGCTACACCTTC.

The chain recombines TRBV19 with TRBJ2-2, with D perhaps matching TRBD2 (6 bases). CDR3 length: 15 amino acids. Trimming removed 1 base at V and 5 bases at J, with 11 bases between. Germline-derived CDR1 and CDR2 are LNHDA and SQIVND (reference sequence). DNA for the CDR3: TGTGCCAGTAGTATAGGGGGAGGTCCGACCGGGGAGCTGTTTTTT. Translation: CASSIGGGPTGELFF.

The J gene is TRBJ2-3, the V gene TRBV5-1, with 10 positions matching TRBD2. There are 16 residues in the CDR3. CDR1 and CDR2 (germline): SGHRS, YFSETQ. V lost 1 base, J lost 4 bases, and 6 bases stayed unmatched. The DNA of the CDR3 is TGCGCCAGCAGCTTGTTGGCTAGCGGGAGTCCAGATACGCAGTATTTT. Encoded protein: CASSLLASGSPDTQYF. Filled out from reference TRBV5-1 and TRBJ2-3, the complete variable domain reads KAGVTQTPRYLIKTRGQQVTLSCSPISGHRSVSWYQQTPGQGLQFLFEYFSETQRNKGNFPGRFSGRQFSNSRSEMNVSTLELGDSALYLCASSLLASGSPDTQYFGPGTRLTVL.

This clone is a singleton in its sample. The chain combines TRBV19 with TRBJ2-1, with TRBD1 matching 7 bases. The V gene end was trimmed by 5 bases and the J gene end by 4 bases; junction bases not matched to a gene: 2. Germline CDR1 and CDR2: LNHDA and SQIVND (reference sequence). The CDR3 consists of 13 residues. The CDR3 reads CASSQGQYNEQFF. CDR3 DNA: TGTGCCAGTAGTCAGGGACAGTACAATGAGCAGTTCTTC.

The gene calls are TRBV29-1 and TRBJ1-2; TRBD1 is a possible D gene (5 bases). Germline lookup yields CDR1 SQVTM and CDR2 ANQGSEA. The CDR3 length is 12 residues. Trimming stripped 6 bases from V and 4 bases from J, with 12 bases between. CDR3 nucleotides: TGCAGCGTCCGGACGGGGGGCTATGGCTACACCTTC. Translated, it gives CSVRTGGYGYTF.

The chain carries TRBV19 and TRBJ2-7, with 7 bases identical to TRBD2. The CDR3 sequence is 13 residues long. V trimming: 4 bases; J trimming: 2 bases; junction bases outside the gene matches: 2. CDR1 is LNHDA, CDR2 SQIVND, per germline (reference sequence). CDR3 region: CASSRGRAYEQYF. DNA for the CDR3: TGTGCCAGTAGTAGAGGGAGGGCCTACGAGCAGTACTTC.